This TCR beta chain was captured by sequencing in a study of cytomegalovirus exposure and HLA in healthy donors. Vbeta (60) and Jbeta (13) primers were used in the PCR. The data were produced by immunoSEQ multiplex PCR, yet TCRdb's version contains in-frame clones alone and is incomplete. Here the sample spans 140,000 to 150,000 clones, about four fifths being singletons. CDR3 length equals 13 residues. Deletions cut 6 bases from V and 5 bases from J, with 13 bases between. Per the germline V gene, CDR1 is KGHSH and CDR2 is LQKENI. J is TRBJ1-1 and V is TRBV18; D might be TRBD1 (5 bases). This clonotype was obtained from a man between 40 and 49 years old in good health and CMV-seronegative. Source material: PBMCs. The CDR3 sequence: CASSSGRGTEAFF. In DNA, the CDR3 is TGTGCCAGCTCGTCAGGGAGGGGAACTGAAGCTTTCTTT. Together with reference TRBV18 and TRBJ1-1, the CDR3 gives the full variable domain: NAGVMQNPRHLVRRRGQEARLRCSPMKGHSHVYWYRQLPEEGLKFMVYLQKENIIDESGMPKERFSAEFPKEGPSILRIQQVVRGDSAAYFCASSSGRGTEAFFGQGTRLTVV.